This T cell receptor (beta chain) originates from a study of cytomegalovirus exposure and HLA in healthy donors listed by TCRdb under 2017. As for the study more broadly: According to an earlier analysis of a few hundred of the donors, 150 million to 200 million T cells yielded 90 million to 140 million unique TCR beta sequences and about 300 Gb of sequence data. Across around 400 genotyped donors of the cohort, an average of approximately 220,000 unique TCR beta nucleotide sequences per donor were sequenced, and roughly 20% of those sequences were non-productive. Donor age, sex, ethnicity and CMV serostatus were collected together with the repertoire data. A later analysis re-examined previously published TCR beta repertoires from more than 600 donors and added high-resolution HLA genotyping to investigate patterns of TCR occurrence. Five DR-DQ haplotypes were treated as single units for association and clustering because of strong linkage in the cohort. The number of donors typed differed by locus, with roughly 629-640 for A, B, C, DRB1 and DQB1, 522 for DQA1, 606 for DPA1, and some 450 for DPB1. Among the approximately 400 genotyped donors, about 83% belonged to the genetic ancestry cluster associated with self-reported Caucasian donors. All discovery cohort repertoires had been generated on a single sequencing platform. HLA typing included class I and class II loci at four-digit resolution. Using immunosequencing, the study profiled T cell repertoires from about 610 subjects and related those repertoires to cytomegalovirus serostatus. Rather than drawing on any new phenotypic data, the later analysis identified candidate immune exposures from TCR beta sequences and the way those sequences occurred across donors. An earlier analysis of fewer than 750 of the donors used high-throughput TCR beta sequencing to judge whether each TCR beta V gene segment behaved as functional or pseudogenic. The study aimed to test whether signatures of past pathogen exposure could be identified by cataloging public T cell receptors. In addition to the first cohort of 650 to 800 subjects, a separate validation cohort of about 120 different subjects was used. An early release covering over 500 HLA-typed donors comprised about 290 gigabases of sequencing data and approximately 80 million unique TCR sequences. The study combined high-throughput TCR immunosequencing, statistical association of individual TCRs with disease status, and machine learning to predict cytomegalovirus infection status. Genome-wide SNP genotypes for about three fifths of the roughly 700 donors were used in a later genetic analysis, which treated that subset as a discovery cohort.

Notes on this clone: No antigen is known for it. Within one base of it there is no much larger clone, and no base qualities were kept.

In total, around 600 healthy bone marrow donors made up the cohort. All cohort members were sampled while nominally healthy, although unrecorded immune exposures were likely present. The donor was CMV seronegative and was included in the group of hundreds of seronegative cohort members. A peripheral blood sample was provided by each donor, and peripheral blood mononuclear cells were used for TCR beta sequencing. Genomic DNA extraction from the blood cell samples was performed with the Qiagen DNeasy Blood Extraction Kit. Overall study results and their limits: V-gene and J-gene trimming of TCR beta chains was associated with a missense DCLRE1C variant in a later genetic analysis, and the association was replicated in an independent cohort. Because some donors lacked HLA typing at each locus, the association tests relied only on the typed subset. According to a later analysis, most CMV-associated TCR beta chains appeared to be HLA-restricted, and the HLA associations seemed to be driven largely by CMV exposure. This cohort had only TCR beta chains sequenced, and the lack of alpha or paired-chain data limited which features could be detected. A total of 164 TCR beta chains were listed by the study as associated with cytomegalovirus. The authors suggested that the approach could potentially be generalized to other disease states and immunological phenotypes. Across donors, most TCR sequences were observed very rarely, whereas some public TCRs were present in many individuals. The sequencing pipeline was judged likely to have produced a cluster of highly shared sequence variants as a technical artifact. Linkage disequilibrium might explain the correlated functional status among segregating V segments, but an unknown experimental factor could not be ruled out. In a later analysis, HLA-associated TCR beta chains were found to be more clonally expanded and to have lower generation probabilities than equally common non-associated chains. For the cohort, immune exposure information was limited to CMV serostatus. A later analysis reported that several top co-occurrence clusters appeared linked to parvovirus B19, influenza, CMV and Epstein-Barr virus. In a later analysis, some 17,000 TCR beta sequences were associated with specific HLA alleles at a false discovery rate of 0.05. A later genetic analysis reported fewer N-insertions in productive TCRs among donors in an Asian-associated ancestry cluster than the approximately 700-donor mean. In an earlier analysis of around 500 of the donors, most TCR beta V segments appeared in productive rearrangements about 87% or about 30% of the time, broadly matching IMGT annotations. The 87-base-pair reads could not distinguish some IMGT-functional V segments, including TRBV6-2 and TRBV6-3, so those segments were excluded. Assigning TCR associations to individual alleles was difficult when HLA alleles, especially DR and DQ, strongly co-occurred. Cytomegalovirus status was reported to be diagnosed by the classifier with high specificity and sensitivity in both the original and validation cohorts. Presence/absence analyses assumed roughly uniform sequencing depth across donors, an assumption that may not hold. Because counts were too low, about 15 rarely observed V segments, including chromosome 9 orphons, were left out of the earlier analysis of roughly 600 of the donors. A further reported finding was that TCR beta sequences accurately predicted the HLA-A and HLA-B alleles for most subjects in the first cohort. A later analysis found that TCR association rates varied across HLA loci, with DRB1 alleles showing the most associated TCRs and HLA-C alleles the fewest. In vitro tests confirmed that three of the cytomegalovirus-associated TCR beta chains recognize cytomegalovirus antigens.

Trimming takes 1 base from V and 7 bases from J, and the germline ends sit 13 bases apart. The germline V gene (reference sequence) sets CDR1 to LNHNV and CDR2 to YYDKDF. The CDR3 starts with the cysteine, ends with the phenylalanine, and has 14 residues. Only CDR3 DNA is held: 42 bases, read in frame from base 1. The library was prepared using the immunoSEQ multiplex PCR assay. A mixture of 60 forward primers for TCR Vbeta segments and 13 reverse primers for TCR Jbeta segments was used in the multiplex PCR. A multiplex PCR assay on genomic DNA amplified the CDR3 region of rearranged TCR beta genes. The amplified TCR beta libraries were sequenced on the Illumina HiSeq System as 87-base-pair reads. As for how the authors treated the data: A later analysis tallied approximately 87 million unique TCR beta chains across the 550 to 850 repertoires, and about 10 million of those chains were shared by two or more donors. Raw reads were error-corrected and collapsed into unique sequences by a nearest-neighbor algorithm in which closely related sequences were merged to remove PCR and sequencing errors. V, D and J gene segments were assigned by aligning CDR3 sequences to IMGT reference sequences. Each retained sequence needed at least a six-nucleotide match to both a V gene segment and a J gene segment. A rearrangement was called productive if the CDR3 had no stop codons and remained in frame with V and J, and every other rearrangement was called non-productive. CDR3 was defined according to IMGT convention as the region running from the second conserved V-encoded cysteine to the conserved J-encoded phenylalanine. The earlier analysis of about 640 of the donors excluded any sequence lacking an unambiguous match to a single V gene segment. An earlier analysis of a few hundred of the donors called V segments functional above 56.7% productive rearrangements and segregating when the between-donor standard deviation exceeded 5%. A statistical classification framework was developed to diagnose cytomegalovirus status using the catalog of TCR beta chain sequences. In a later analysis, V and J genes were assigned by comparing TCR nucleotide sequences against IMGT/GENE-DB human TR gene sequences. Using the TCRdist pipeline, a later analysis assigned CDR3 sequences along with most-parsimonious VDJ recombination scenarios. A later analysis defined each TCR beta chain by its CDR3 amino acid sequence plus V-gene family, and excluded reads lacking a unique V-gene family. To address suspected cross-contamination and a sequencing artifact, a later analysis removed roughly 640 highly shared, low-generation-probability nucleotide sequences. In a later analysis, a clonal expansion index for each public chain was calculated from normalized within-repertoire ranks of inferred template counts. Generation probabilities in a later analysis came from a VDJ recombination model fitted to out-of-frame rearrangements, and those results were checked against IGoR. Hypergeometric tests were used in a later analysis to score TCR-TCR, TCR-HLA and TCR-CMV co-occurrence, with a repertoire-size bias correction applied to the TCR pairs. In a later analysis, false discovery rates were estimated by permuting HLA or CMV assignments 20 times. In a later analysis, co-occurring TCRs were grouped using DBSCAN, and TCRdist sequence similarity was added for clustering within HLA-allele-positive subsets. Repertoires with fewer than 30,000 or more than 120,000 public chains, plus five repertoires with anomalous nucleotide sharing, were excluded from co-occurrence clustering. This immuneACCESS table, as held by TCRdb, lists in-frame sequences with V and J called but not all clones. Of the missing ones, under half trace to an unresolved V gene in checked studies; the others have no known cause. V and J calls and clone size are given by that table; D and trimming were obtained from the DNA. This sample lists approximately 200,000 clones; almost 85% were detected once. The leading ten clones occupy around 0.25% of the sample.

Here the chain combines TRBV15 and TRBJ1-1; perhaps TRBD1 is the D gene, with 5 bases matching. Source material: PBMCs. The TCR originated in a boy aged 5 to 17 in good health and CMV-seronegative. This receptor has the CDR3 CATSRGGTLGEAFF. In nucleotide form, the sequence is TGTGCCACCAGCAGAGGTGGGACTTTAGGTGAAGCTTTCTTT.